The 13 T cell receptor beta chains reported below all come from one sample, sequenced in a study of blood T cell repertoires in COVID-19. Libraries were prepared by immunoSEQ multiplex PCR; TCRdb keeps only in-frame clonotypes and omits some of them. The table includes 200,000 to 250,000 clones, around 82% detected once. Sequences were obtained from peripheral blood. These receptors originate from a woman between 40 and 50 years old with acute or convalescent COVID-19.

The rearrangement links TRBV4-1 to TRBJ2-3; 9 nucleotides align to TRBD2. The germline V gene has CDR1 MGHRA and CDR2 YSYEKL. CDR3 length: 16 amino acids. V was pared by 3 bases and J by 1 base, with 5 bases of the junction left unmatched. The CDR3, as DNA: TGCGCCAGCAGCCACCCTGCTAGCGGGGGCACAGATACGCAGTATTTT. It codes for CASSHPASGGTDTQYF.

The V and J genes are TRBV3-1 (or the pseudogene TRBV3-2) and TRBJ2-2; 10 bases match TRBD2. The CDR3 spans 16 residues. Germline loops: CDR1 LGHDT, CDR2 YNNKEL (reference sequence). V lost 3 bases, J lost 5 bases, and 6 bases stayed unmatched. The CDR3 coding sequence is TGTGCCAGCAGCCAGTTTCTAGCGGGGGTTACCGGGGAGCTGTTTTTT. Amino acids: CASSQFLAGVTGELFF.

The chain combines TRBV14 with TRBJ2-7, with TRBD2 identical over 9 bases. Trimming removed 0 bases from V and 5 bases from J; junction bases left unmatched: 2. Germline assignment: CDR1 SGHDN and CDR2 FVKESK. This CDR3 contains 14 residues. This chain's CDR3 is CASSQDSGRNEQYF. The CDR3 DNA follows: TGTGCCAGCAGCCAAGACAGCGGGAGGAACGAGCAGTACTTC.

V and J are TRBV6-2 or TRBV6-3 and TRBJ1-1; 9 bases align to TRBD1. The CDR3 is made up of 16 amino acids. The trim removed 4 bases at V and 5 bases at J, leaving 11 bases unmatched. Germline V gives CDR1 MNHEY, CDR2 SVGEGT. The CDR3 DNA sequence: TGTGCCAGCAGTTGGACAGGGGAGGCGAGGGGAACTGAAGCTTTCTTT. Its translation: CASSWTGEARGTEAFF.

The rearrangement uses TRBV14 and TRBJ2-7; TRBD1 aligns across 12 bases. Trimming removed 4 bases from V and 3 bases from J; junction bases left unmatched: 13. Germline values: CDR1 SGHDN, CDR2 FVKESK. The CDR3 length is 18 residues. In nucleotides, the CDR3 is TGTGCCAGCAGCCGTCCCTCTGGGACAGGGGGCCGTTACTACGAGCAGTACTTC. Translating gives CASSRPSGTGGRYYEQYF.

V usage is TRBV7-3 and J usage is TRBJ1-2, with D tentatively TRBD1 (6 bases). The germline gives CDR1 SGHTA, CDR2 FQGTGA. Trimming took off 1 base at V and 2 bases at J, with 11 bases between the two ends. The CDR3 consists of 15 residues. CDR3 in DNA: TGTGCCAGCAGCTTAAACACAGGGCTGAACTATGGCTACACCTTC. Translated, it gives CASSLNTGLNYGYTF.

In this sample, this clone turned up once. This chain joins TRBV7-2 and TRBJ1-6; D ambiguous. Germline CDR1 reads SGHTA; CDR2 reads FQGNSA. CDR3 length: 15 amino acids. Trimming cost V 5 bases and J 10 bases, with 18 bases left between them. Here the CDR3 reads CASSRPGGGSSPLHF. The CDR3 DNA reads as TGTGCCAGCAGCCGTCCGGGAGGCGGGAGCTCACCCCTCCACTTT.

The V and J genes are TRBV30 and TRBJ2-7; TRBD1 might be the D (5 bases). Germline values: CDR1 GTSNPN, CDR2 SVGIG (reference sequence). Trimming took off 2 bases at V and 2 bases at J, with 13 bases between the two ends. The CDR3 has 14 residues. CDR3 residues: CAWSIGRVAYEQYF. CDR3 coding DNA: TGTGCCTGGAGTATTGGCAGGGTGGCCTACGAGCAGTACTTC. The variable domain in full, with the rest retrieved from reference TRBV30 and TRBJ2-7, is SQTIHQWPATLVQPVGSPLSLECTVEGTSNPNLYWYRQAAGRGLQLLFYSVGIGQISSEVPQNLSASRPQDRQFILSSKKLLLSDSGFYLCAWSIGRVAYEQYFGPGTRLTVT.

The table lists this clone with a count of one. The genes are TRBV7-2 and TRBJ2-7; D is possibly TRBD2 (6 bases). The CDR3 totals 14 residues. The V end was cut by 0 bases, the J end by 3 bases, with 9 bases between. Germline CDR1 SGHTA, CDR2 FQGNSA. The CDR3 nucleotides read TGTGCCAGCAGCTTAGCGGCGGGGCTCTACGAGCAGTACTTC. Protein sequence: CASSLAAGLYEQYF.

For the CDR3, the DNA is TGTGCCAGCAGCTTAGGGGACAGGGGAATTGATACGCAGTATTTT. This translates into CASSLGDRGIDTQYF. The rearrangement uses TRBV7-9 and TRBJ2-3; 10 bases are a match to TRBD1. J was trimmed by 6 bases and V by 1 base; bases with no gene match: 4. Germline CDR1 and CDR2: SEHNR and FQNEAQ (reference sequence). CDR3 length: 15 amino acids. The full variable domain, rest sourced from reference TRBV7-9 and TRBJ2-3, is DTGVSQNPRHKITKRGQNVTFRCDPISEHNRLYWYRQTLGQGPEFLTYFQNEAQLEKSRLLSDRFSAERPKGSFSTLEIQRTEQGDSAMYLCASSLGDRGIDTQYFGPGTRLTVL.

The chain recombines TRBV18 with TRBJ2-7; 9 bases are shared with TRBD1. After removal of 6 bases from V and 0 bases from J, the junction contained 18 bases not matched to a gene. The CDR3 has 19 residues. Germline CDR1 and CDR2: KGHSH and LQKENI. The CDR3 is CASSPSPGTGIGASYEQYF. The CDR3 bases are TGTGCCAGCTCGCCAAGTCCCGGGACAGGGATAGGGGCCTCCTACGAGCAGTACTTC.

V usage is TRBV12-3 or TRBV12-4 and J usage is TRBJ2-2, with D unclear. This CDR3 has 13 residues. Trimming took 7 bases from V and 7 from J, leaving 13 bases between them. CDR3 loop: CASIRLDDGELFF. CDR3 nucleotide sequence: TGTGCCAGCATCCGTCTAGACGACGGGGAGCTGTTTTTT.

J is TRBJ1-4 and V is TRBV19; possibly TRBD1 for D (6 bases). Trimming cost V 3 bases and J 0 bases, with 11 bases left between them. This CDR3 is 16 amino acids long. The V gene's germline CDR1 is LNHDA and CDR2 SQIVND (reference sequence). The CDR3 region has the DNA TGTGCCAGTAGTATCCGGACAGCCTCAACTAATGAAAAACTGTTTTTT. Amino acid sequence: CASSIRTASTNEKLFF.